These 2 T cell receptor beta chains originate from one sample sequenced in a study of cytomegalovirus exposure and HLA in healthy donors. 13 Jbeta primers and 60 Vbeta primers were used for the PCR. Libraries were prepared by immunoSEQ multiplex PCR; TCRdb keeps only in-frame clonotypes and omits some of them. This table holds approximately 89,000 clones, less than 70% found once. The sequenced sample was PBMCs. Receptors originate from a female donor in good health and CMV-seronegative.

This chain joins TRBV7-2 and TRBJ2-1, with a tentative D call TRBD1 (6 bases). This CDR3 comprises 15 residues. Germline V gives CDR1 SGHTA, CDR2 FQGNSA. V lost 5 bases and J lost 2, with 13 bases in between. CDR3 sequence (DNA): TGTGCCAGCAGCCTAGTTGGGGGCGCCTACAATGAGCAGTTCTTC. It codes for CASSLVGGAYNEQFF. The full variable domain, rest sourced from reference TRBV7-2 and TRBJ2-1, is GAGVSQSPSNKVTEKGKDVELRCDPISGHTALYWYRQSLGQGLEFLIYFQGNSAPDKSGLPSDRFSAERTGGSVSTLTIQRTQQEDSAVYLCASSLVGGAYNEQFFGPGTRLTVL.

The rearrangement joins TRBV4-2 to TRBJ1-2; TRBD1 aligns across 8 bases. Trimming took 1 base from V and 4 from J; bases not matched to a gene: 8. The CDR3 runs 16 residues. The germline V gene has CDR1 LGHNA and CDR2 YNFKEQ. In DNA form, the CDR3 reads TGTGCCAGCAGCCAAGGCGGACAGGGTGGACTCTATGGCTACACCTTC. Protein sequence: CASSQGGQGGLYGYTF.